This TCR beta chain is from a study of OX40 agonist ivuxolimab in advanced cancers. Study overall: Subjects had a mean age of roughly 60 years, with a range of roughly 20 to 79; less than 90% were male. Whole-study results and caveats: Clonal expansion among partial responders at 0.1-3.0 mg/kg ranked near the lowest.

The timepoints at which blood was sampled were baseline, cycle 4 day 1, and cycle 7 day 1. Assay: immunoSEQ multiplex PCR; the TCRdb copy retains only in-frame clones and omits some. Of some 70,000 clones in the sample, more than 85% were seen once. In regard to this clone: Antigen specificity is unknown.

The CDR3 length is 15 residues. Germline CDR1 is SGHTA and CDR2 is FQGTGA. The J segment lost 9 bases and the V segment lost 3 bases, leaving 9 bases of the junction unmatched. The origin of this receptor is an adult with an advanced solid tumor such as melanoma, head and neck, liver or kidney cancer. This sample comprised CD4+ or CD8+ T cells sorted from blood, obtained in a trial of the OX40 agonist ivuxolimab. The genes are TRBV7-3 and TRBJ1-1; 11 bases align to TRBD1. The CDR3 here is CASSFNDGTGGKAFF. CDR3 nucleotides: TGTGCCAGCAGCTTTAACGACGGGACAGGGGGTAAAGCTTTCTTT. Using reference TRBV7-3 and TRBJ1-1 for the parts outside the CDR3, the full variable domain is GAGVSQTPSNKVTEKGKYVELRCDPISGHTALYWYRQSLGQGPEFLIYFQGTGAADDSGLPNDRFFAVRPEGSVSTLKIQRTERGDSAVYLCASSFNDGTGGKAFFGQGTRLTVV.